Listed here are 18 T cell receptor beta chains from one sample, sequenced in a study of kidney transplant recipient with SARS-CoV-2 infection. TCRdb independently ran MiXCR on the reads; one entry per CDR3 protein. The profile shows roughly 250,000 distinct CDR3 sequences, less than 35% of them singletons. The sample here was a blood sample, taken at baseline and around day 110 from a kidney transplant recipient. The receptor source for this set is a young adult male patient who had COVID-19 and was a kidney transplant recipient. The T cells may come from the graft donor.

The table lists this clonotype with many counts. The chain recombines TRBV5-5 with TRBJ2-4, with 9 nucleotides matching TRBD1. TRBJ2-7 matches the DNA end more closely, so the J call is doubtful. Germline loops: CDR1 SGHKS, CDR2 YYEKEE (reference sequence). There are 13 residues in the CDR3. The CDR3 sequence: CASSRTGVYEQYF. In DNA form, the CDR3 reads TGTGCCAGCAGCCGGACAGGGGTCTACGAGCAGTACTTC.

This clonotype was recorded at least ten times. The rearrangement joins TRBV6-4 to TRBJ1-6; the D is unclear. Trimming shortened V by 3 bases and J by 3 bases, and 3 bases separated the two germline ends. CDR1 and CDR2 (germline): MRHNA, SNTAGT. The CDR3 runs to 13 residues. The CDR3 reads CASSEGYNSPLHF. DNA of the CDR3: TGTGCCAGCAGTGAGGGCTATAATTCACCCCTCCACTTT.

The table lists this clonotype with a few counts. At one end, the junction sequence differs from germline, possibly due to a read error. The genes are TRBV5-4 and TRBJ1-2; D call uncertain. There are 16 residues in the CDR3. Germline CDR1 reads SGHNT; CDR2 reads YYREEE (reference sequence). CDR3 sequence: CASHPYVPGKTYGYTF. CDR3 in DNA: TGTGCCAGCCATCCATACGTACCAGGAAAGACCTATGGATACACCTTC. Using reference TRBV5-4 and TRBJ1-2 for the parts outside the CDR3, the full variable domain is ETGVTQSPTHLIKTRGQQVTLRCSSQSGHNTVSWYQQALGQGPQFIFQYYREEENGRGNFPPRFSGLQFPNYSSELNVNALELDDSALYLCASHPYVPGKTYGYTFGSGTRLTVV.

On this clonotype itself: This could be a read error, since a much larger clone is one nucleotide away. The chain is built from TRBV9 and TRBJ1-2; D gene unclear. This CDR3 region has 16 residues. From germline, CDR1 is SGDLS and CDR2 YYNGEE. Deletions cut 5 bases from V and 4 bases from J, with 21 bases between. This chain's CDR3 is CASSVEYSGKTYGYTF. The CDR3 DNA sequence: TGTGCCAGCAGTGTGGAGTACTCAGGAAAGACCTATGGCTACACCTTC. The full variable domain, its missing parts supplied by reference TRBV9 and TRBJ1-2, is DSGVTQTPKHLITATGQRVTLRCSPRSGDLSVYWYQQSLDQGLQFLIQYYNGEERAKGNILERFSAQQFPDLHSELNLSSLELGDSALYFCASSVEYSGKTYGYTFGSGTRLTVV.

This clonotype showed up many times. The chain recombines TRBV6-2 or TRBV6-3 with TRBJ1-2, with TRBD1 as a possible D gene (5 bases). Germline CDR1 is MNHEY and CDR2 is SVGEGT. The CDR3 sequence is 17 residues long. V dropped 5 bases and J dropped 4 bases, with 23 bases sitting between them. CDR3 DNA: TGTGCCAGCAGTCAGCGGGGCTGCATCGGAAAGACCTATGGCTACACCTTC. Translating gives CASSQRGCIGKTYGYTF.

This clonotype was seen once. For the CDR3, the DNA is TGTGCCAGCAGCTGTCGCATTCACGAGGGAAGGACCTATGGCTACACCTTC. Its protein product is CASSCRIHEGRTYGYTF. The V gene is TRBV7-1, the J gene TRBJ1-2; D is unresolved. TRBV7-1 is designated an ORF whose function remains uncertain. With 4 bases removed from V and 4 bases from J, the gap between germline ends came to 22 bases. The CDR3 consists of 17 residues.

This clonotype was observed many times. The chain combines TRBV19 with TRBJ1-1, with D possibly being TRBD1 (5 bases). Germline V gene data show CDR1 as LNHDA and CDR2 as SQIVND (reference sequence). V gave up 3 bases and J gave up 1 base, with 12 bases separating them. The CDR3 is 15 amino acids. CDR3 nucleotide sequence: TGTGCCAGTAGTATTTCGAGCAGGGCGAACACTGAAGCTTTCTTT. It codes for CASSISSRANTEAFF.

This clonotype was detected only a few times. The chain has TRBV5-1 and TRBJ2-3; D is ambiguous. This CDR3 comprises 13 residues. The ends were cut back, 0 bases at V and 6 bases at J, with 8 bases in the middle. From germline, CDR1 is SGHRS and CDR2 YFSETQ. This chain's CDR3 is CASSLGQEDTQYF. The CDR3 DNA sequence: TGCGCCAGCAGCTTGGGGCAGGAGGATACGCAGTATTTT.

This clonotype was seen repeatedly, ten times or more. The rearrangement uses TRBV7-9 and TRBJ2-3; tentatively, D is TRBD2 (6 bases). The V and J ends lost 8 bases and 6 bases respectively, with 12 bases between them. The CDR3 is made up of 12 amino acids. Germline-derived CDR1 and CDR2 are SEHNR and FQNEAQ (reference sequence). The CDR3 sequence: CASRRGGDTQYF. The CDR3 bases are TGTGCCAGCCGGAGGGGCGGGGATACGCAGTATTTT.

As for this clonotype: A much bigger clone sits one base away, suggesting this may be a read error. The chain couples TRBV6-6 to TRBJ2-4; 9 positions agree with TRBD1. The CDR3 length is 15 residues. Unmatched junction bases numbered 14, after V lost 4 bases and J lost 13 bases. Per germline, CDR1 MNHNY and CDR2 SVGAGI (reference sequence). Here the CDR3 reads CASSLPGQGYLKQYF. The CDR3 DNA reads as TGTGCCAGCAGTTTGCCGGGACAGGGTTATCTAAAGCAGTACTTC.

In regard to this clonotype: A read error may account for a junction end that differs from germline. This chain joins TRBV19 and TRBJ2-7; D is perhaps TRBD1 (5 bases). From germline, CDR1 is LNHDA and CDR2 SQIVND (reference sequence). The CDR3 is 11 residues long. CDR3 in amino acids: CASRQGYERYF. CDR3 DNA sequence: TGTGCCAGTAGGCAGGGCTACGAGCGGTACTTC.

DNA of the CDR3: TGTGCTCTTGAGTTACTAACAGATACGCAGTATTTT. Translated: CALELLTDTQYF. The chain links TRBV30 to TRBJ2-3; D call uncertain. The CDR3 has 12 residues. The germline CDR1 and CDR2 sequences are GTSNPN and SVGIG (reference sequence).

This clonotype turned up a few times. At one of its ends the junction is not consistent with the germline gene, which may arise from a read error. J is TRBJ2-4 and V is TRBV3-1; D unclear. The last part of the DNA fits TRBJ2-5 better; the J call may be wrong. CDR1 and CDR2 (germline): LGHDT, YNNKEL (reference sequence). The CDR3 is 17 residues long. The CDR3 sequence is CANSARFPISFSETQYF. CDR3 nucleotide sequence: TGTGCCAACAGCGCACGCTTTCCCATTTCTTTCTCTGAGACCCAGTACTTC.

This clonotype has ten or more counts. The J gene is TRBJ2-1, the V gene TRBV12-3 or TRBV12-4, with D maybe TRBD1 (6 bases). The ends were cut back, 3 bases at V and 3 bases at J, with 12 bases in the middle. The CDR3 spans 15 residues. CDR3 protein: CASSFLWGRYNEQFF. The DNA of the CDR3 is TGTGCCAGCAGTTTCTTGTGGGGGCGCTACAATGAGCAGTTCTTC.

As concerns this clonotype: A single base separates this from a much larger clone, so it may be a read error. The chain employs TRBV5-4 and TRBJ1-2; D is ambiguous. The V end lost 7 bases, the J end lost 4 bases, and 23 bases lay between the germline ends. In germline, CDR1 is SGHNT, CDR2 YYREEE (reference sequence). This CDR3 contains 16 residues. The CDR3 sequence: CASDEYVPGKTYGYTF. DNA for the CDR3: TGTGCCAGCGACGAGTACGTACCAGGAAAGACCTATGGCTACACCTTC.

Details on this clonotype: A much larger clonotype is one base distant, so this may be a read error. V usage is TRBV7-9 and J usage is TRBJ1-2; no clear D gene. The germline gives CDR1 SEHNR, CDR2 FQNEAQ (reference sequence). The CDR3 loop spans 14 amino acids. The CDR3 loop reads CAAGSPNFGYGYTF. The CDR3 region has the DNA TGTGCAGCGGGATCTCCTAACTTCGGCTATGGCTACACCTTC.

This clonotype was recorded only once. A clone one base away is much larger, so this may be a read error. The CDR3 nucleotides are TGTGCCAGCTTTGAAAAGTACTCAAGAAAGACCTATGGCTACACCTTC. It yields the protein CASFEKYSRKTYGYTF. The V and J genes are TRBV9 and TRBJ1-2; D remains ambiguous. Germline assignment: CDR1 SGDLS and CDR2 YYNGEE. V lost 7 bases, J lost 4 bases, and 23 bases lay in between. The CDR3 consists of 16 residues.

On this clonotype itself: One base away lies a much larger clone, so this may be a sequencing read error. V and J are TRBV4-2 and TRBJ2-7; D may be TRBD2 (6 bases). CDR1 and CDR2 from the germline V gene are LGHNA and YNFKEQ. CDR3 length equals 16 residues. V shed 0 bases and J shed 3 bases, with 15 bases lying between them. The CDR3 DNA is TGTGCCAGCAGCCAAGAATCGGGCGGAGGGAGCTACGAGCAGTACTTC. Residues: CASSQESGGGSYEQYF.